Below are 15 T cell receptor beta chains sequenced from a single sample in a study of blood T cell repertoires in COVID-19. Measured with immunoSEQ multiplex PCR; TCRdb has only the in-frame clones, and not every one. The data contain hundreds of thousands of clones, about 94% of them singletons. Sequencing was performed on peripheral blood. The receptors come from a man aged 60-69 years with COVID-19, enrolled during active disease.

The rearrangement joins TRBV5-1 to TRBJ2-1; 8 positions match TRBD2. V shed 3 bases, J shed 4 bases, and the junction held 3 bases outside the gene matches. This CDR3 comprises 14 residues. Germline CDR1 reads SGHRS; CDR2 reads YFSETQ. CDR3 residues: CASSWPSGYNEQFF. The CDR3 bases are TGCGCCAGCAGCTGGCCTAGCGGGTACAATGAGCAGTTCTTC.

This chain connects TRBV7-9 to TRBJ1-1; D is perhaps TRBD1 (6 bases). The CDR3 covers 13 residues. The ends were cut back, 1 base at V and 3 bases at J, with 6 bases in the middle. Per the germline V gene, CDR1 is SEHNR and CDR2 is FQNEAQ (reference sequence). CDR3 sequence: CASSLEGDTEAFF. In DNA, the CDR3 is TGTGCCAGCAGCTTAGAGGGGGACACTGAAGCTTTCTTT.

This clone was seen a single time. J is TRBJ2-7 and V is TRBV20-1, with 7 bases lining up with TRBD1. The CDR3 is 14 amino acids. The J segment lost 2 bases and the V segment lost 3 bases, leaving 7 bases of the junction unmatched. Germline V lookup: CDR1 DFQATT, CDR2 SNEGSKA (reference sequence). The CDR3 is CSASTGTDAYEQYF. As DNA, the CDR3 is TGCAGTGCTAGTACCGGGACAGACGCCTACGAGCAGTACTTC.

The rearrangement uses TRBV28 and TRBJ2-2; 8 bases line up with TRBD2. The junction had 11 bases not matched to a gene; V was cut back by 6 bases and J by 5 bases. The germline CDR1 and CDR2 sequences are MDHEN and SYDVKM. This CDR3 has 16 amino acids. The CDR3 bases are TGTGCCAGCAGCTACGGTGGACTAGCCGGTACCGGGGAGCTGTTTTTT. This codes for CASSYGGLAGTGELFF.

The chain has TRBV5-4 and TRBJ2-5; 13 bases are shared with TRBD2. The V gene's germline CDR1 is SGHNT and CDR2 YYREEE (reference sequence). V lost 4 bases, J lost 3 bases, and 6 bases stayed unmatched. The CDR3 sequence is 16 residues long. CDR3 DNA: TGTGCCAGCAGCAAAGGACTAGCGGGGGATGAAGAGACCCAGTACTTC. This translates into CASSKGLAGDEETQYF.

This clone was detected only once. V usage is TRBV19 and J usage is TRBJ1-2, with 8 bases that match TRBD1. V dropped 7 bases and J dropped 3; count of bases not matched to a gene: 7. The CDR3 sequence is 14 residues long. From germline, CDR1 is LNHDA and CDR2 SQIVND (reference sequence). CDR3 sequence: CASTRTGNYYGYTF. The CDR3 coding sequence is TGTGCCAGTACTCGGACAGGGAACTACTATGGCTACACCTTC.

J is TRBJ2-7 and V is TRBV6-6; the D gene is possibly TRBD1 (5 bases). The CDR3 is 13 amino acids. Trimming took off 5 bases at V and 6 bases at J, with 14 bases between the two ends. Germline V gives CDR1 MNHNY, CDR2 SVGAGI (reference sequence). This CDR3 is CASSPYAGSEQYF. CDR3 nucleotide sequence: TGTGCCAGCAGTCCGTACGCAGGGTCCGAGCAGTACTTC.

V and J are TRBV30 and TRBJ1-1; TRBD1 agrees at 7 bases. Germline CDR1 and CDR2: GTSNPN and SVGIG (reference sequence). Trimming removed 0 bases from V and 7 bases from J; junction bases left unmatched: 5. The CDR3 has 13 residues. CDR3 residues: CAWSVDRVFEAFF. The CDR3, as DNA: TGTGCCTGGAGTGTAGACAGGGTATTTGAAGCTTTCTTT. Complete variable domain (other parts from reference TRBV30 and TRBJ1-1): SQTIHQWPATLVQPVGSPLSLECTVEGTSNPNLYWYRQAAGRGLQLLFYSVGIGQISSEVPQNLSASRPQDRQFILSSKKLLLSDSGFYLCAWSVDRVFEAFFGQGTRLTVV.

The chain couples TRBV6-5 to TRBJ1-6; TRBD1 aligns across 8 bases. The germline CDR1 and CDR2 sequences are MNHEY and SVGAGI. Trimming took 0 bases from V and 7 from J; bases not matched to a gene: 2. There are 15 residues in the CDR3. CDR3 nucleotides: TGTGCCAGCAGTTACTCTACAGGGGGGAATTCACCCCTCCACTTT. It is translated as CASSYSTGGNSPLHF.

The V gene is TRBV6-5, the J gene TRBJ2-3, with 10 bases identical to TRBD1. V dropped 7 bases and J dropped 5; count of bases not matched to a gene: 9. The germline V gene has CDR1 MNHEY and CDR2 SVGAGI. This CDR3 comprises 15 residues. CDR3 sequence (DNA): TGTGCCAGCACCAGCGACAGGGGGCAAGAAGATACGCAGTATTTT. This sequence encodes CASTSDRGQEDTQYF.

This clone occurred a few times. The rearrangement joins TRBV28 to TRBJ1-6, with D unresolved. CDR3 length equals 12 residues. Germline assignment: CDR1 MDHEN and CDR2 SYDVKM. V lost 5 bases to trimming and J lost 8 bases, with 7 bases between them. The CDR3 here is CASSRVDSPLHF. The CDR3 nucleotides are TGTGCCAGCAGTCGCGTTGATTCACCCCTCCACTTT. Looking up the rest from reference TRBV28 and TRBJ1-6 gives the full variable domain: DVKVTQSSRYLVKRTGEKVFLECVQDMDHENMFWYRQDPGLGLRLIYFSYDVKMKEKGDIPEGYSVSREKKERFSLILESASTNQTSMYLCASSRVDSPLHFGNGTRLTVT.

The V gene is TRBV10-3, the J gene TRBJ2-1; D remains ambiguous. Germline assignment: CDR1 ENHRY and CDR2 SYGVKD. The CDR3 totals 12 residues. Trimming removed 6 bases at V and 3 bases at J, with 6 bases between. The CDR3 DNA reads as TGTGCCATCAGCGGAGACTACAATGAGCAGTTCTTC. It translates to CAISGDYNEQFF.

The CDR3 sequence: CASSDTGAPGEKLFF. The CDR3 bases are TGTGCCAGCAGTGATACAGGGGCCCCGGGTGAAAAACTGTTTTTT. The rearrangement joins TRBV6-6 to TRBJ1-4; the match to TRBD1 covers 7 bases. The ends lost 5 bases at V and 7 bases at J; junction bases unmatched: 10. CDR3 size: 15 residues. CDR1 and CDR2 (germline): MNHNY, SVGAGI (reference sequence).

This clone has just one count. The V call is TRBV7-2, the J call TRBJ1-5; 10 bases are shared with TRBD1. Losses at the gene ends were 5 bases for V and 2 bases for J; bases not matched to a gene: 3. The germline CDR1 and CDR2 sequences are SGHTA and FQGNSA. The CDR3 spans 15 residues. The CDR3 nucleotides read TGTGCCAGCAGCACCGGGACAGGGGGCAATCAGCCCCAGCATTTT. Encoded protein: CASSTGTGGNQPQHF.

The chain links TRBV6-5 to TRBJ2-2; 8 bases agree with TRBD2. J gave up 5 bases and V 2 bases, and 4 bases lay outside the gene matches. Germline CDR1 and CDR2: MNHEY and SVGAGI. The CDR3 sequence is 15 residues long. The CDR3 loop is CASSYERGPTGELFF. In nucleotides, the CDR3 is TGTGCCAGCAGTTACGAGCGGGGGCCAACCGGGGAGCTGTTTTTT.